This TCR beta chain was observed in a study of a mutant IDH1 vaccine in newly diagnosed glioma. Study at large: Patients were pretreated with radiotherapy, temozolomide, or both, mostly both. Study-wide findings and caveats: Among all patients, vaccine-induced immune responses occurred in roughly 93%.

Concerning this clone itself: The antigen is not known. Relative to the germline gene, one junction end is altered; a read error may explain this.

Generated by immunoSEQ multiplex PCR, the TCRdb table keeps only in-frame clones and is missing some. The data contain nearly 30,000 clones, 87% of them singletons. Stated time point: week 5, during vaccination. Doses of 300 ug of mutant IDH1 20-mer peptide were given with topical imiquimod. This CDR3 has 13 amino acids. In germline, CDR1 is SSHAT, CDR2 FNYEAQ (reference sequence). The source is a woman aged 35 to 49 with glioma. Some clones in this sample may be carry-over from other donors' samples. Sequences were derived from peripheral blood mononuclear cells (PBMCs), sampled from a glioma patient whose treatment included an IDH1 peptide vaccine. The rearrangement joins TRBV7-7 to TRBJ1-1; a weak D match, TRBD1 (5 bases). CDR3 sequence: CASSRDLNTEAFF. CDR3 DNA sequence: TGTGCTAGCAGCCGGGACCTGAACACTGAAGCTTTCTTT.